This T cell receptor (beta chain) stems from a study of shared clonotypes between healthy human individuals. General study points: Clonotypes not shared had lower generation probabilities than those common to all four donors.

Turning to this clone: Antigen: not known.

Naive CD8 cells lacked CD45RO, underwent positive selection for CCR7 and left out terminally differentiated effector memory CD45RA+ cells. V lost 4 bases, J lost 1 base, and 13 bases lay in between. CDR1 SGHRS and CDR2 YFSETQ come from the germline V gene. The CDR3 length is 15 residues. In the original processing: ImmunoSEQ yielded junction-only sequences lacking quality scores, so filtering differed. Using immunoSEQ multiplex PCR, the repertoire was profiled, and TCRdb retains in-frame clones only, with some absent. V and J calls plus clone size are reproduced from that table; the DNA served to infer D and trimming. Altogether about 1,900,000 clones are present, approximately 95% being singletons, with the ten largest covering under 1.5%.

The sequencing input was naive CD8+ T cells sorted from blood. This clonotype was sampled from a man between 18 and 29 years old in good health. The chain carries TRBV5-1 and TRBJ2-3; D uncertain. The CDR3 DNA reads as TGCGCCAGCAGCCTCCCCCCGTCGGGCACAGATACGCAGTATTTT. Translation gives CASSLPPSGTDTQYF.